This is a list of T cell receptor beta chains from one sample in a study of blood T cell repertoires in COVID-19. The protocol was immunoSEQ multiplex PCR, while the TCRdb copy is restricted to in-frame clones and leaves out a portion. The sample consists of 200,000 to 300,000 clones, about nine tenths of them appearing once. The source material was peripheral blood. All receptors come from a young man with COVID-19, enrolled during active disease. Each CDR3 is given with its conserved first and last residue. The D gene is left open where the match is weak. Size is omitted from some rows. Given values are once, few, many or a class for expanded clones.

CDR3 length | D gene | J gene | clone size | V gene | CDR3 protein | CDR3 DNA
16 | TRBD2 | TRBJ2-3 | NA | TRBV7-9 | CASSSTSGAYTDTQYF | TGTGCCAGCAGCTCTACTAGCGGGGCATACACAGATACGCAGTATTTT
15 | NA | TRBJ1-5 | NA | TRBV19 | CASSMTAYSNQPQHF | TGTGCCAGTAGTATGACAGCATATAGCAATCAGCCCCAGCATTTT
14 | NA | TRBJ2-6 | NA | TRBV19 | CASTTVSGANVLTF | TGTGCCAGTACCACGGTATCTGGGGCCAACGTCCTGACTTTC
14 | TRBD1 | TRBJ1-4 | few | TRBV5-1 | CASSLDRANEKLFF | TGCGCCAGCAGCCTGGACAGGGCTAATGAAAAACTGTTTTTT
14 | TRBD1 | TRBJ1-2 | NA | TRBV9 | CASSNNRGGIGYTF | TGTGCCAGCAGCAACAACAGGGGGGGCATTGGCTACACCTTC
13 | TRBD1 | TRBJ1-2 | once | TRBV5-4 | CASRPGTGRGYTF | TGTGCCAGCAGACCCGGGACAGGCCGTGGCTACACCTTC
13 | TRBD2 | TRBJ2-1 | NA | TRBV19 | CASGGTSVNEQFF | TGTGCCAGCGGGGGGACTAGCGTAAATGAGCAGTTCTTC
15 | NA | TRBJ1-1 | once | TRBV11-1 | CASSLGNRRNTEAFF | TGTGCCAGCAGCTTGGGCAACAGGCGAAACACTGAAGCTTTCTTT
15 | TRBD1 | TRBJ1-1 | NA | TRBV5-1 | CASSLGWDRSTEAFF | TGCGCCAGCAGCTTGGGATGGGACAGGAGCACTGAAGCTTTCTTT
13 | NA | TRBJ1-2 | NA | TRBV2 | CASSATFLKGYTF | TGTGCCAGCAGTGCAACATTCCTTAAGGGCTACACCTTC
14 | NA | TRBJ1-4 | NA | TRBV6-5 | CASTLDGGIEKLFF | TGTGCCAGCACCCTGGACGGGGGGATTGAAAAACTGTTTTTT
16 | TRBD1 | TRBJ1-2 | NA | TRBV6-4 | CASSSGPGQGSYGYTF | TGTGCCAGCAGTTCTGGCCCGGGACAGGGTTCTTATGGCTACACCTTC
14 | TRBD1 | TRBJ2-5 | NA | TRBV5-1 | CASSLQGAQETQYF | TGCGCCAGCAGCTTACAGGGGGCCCAAGAGACCCAGTACTTC
14 | TRBD1 | TRBJ2-2 | NA | TRBV10-2 | CASSRQGSTGELFF | TGCGCCAGCAGCAGACAGGGTAGCACCGGGGAGCTGTTTTTT
16 | TRBD1 | TRBJ1-1 | NA | TRBV25-1 | CASLVDRGGMNTEAFF | TGTGCCAGCCTTGTTGACAGGGGAGGGATGAACACTGAAGCTTTCTTT
14 | TRBD1 | TRBJ1-5 | NA | TRBV5-6 | CASSYTGGNQPQHF | TGTGCCAGCAGCTATACAGGGGGCAATCAGCCCCAGCATTTT
15 | TRBD1 | TRBJ1-1 | NA | TRBV7-9 | CASSLSLGQGTEAFF | TGTGCCAGCAGCTTATCCCTGGGACAGGGGACTGAAGCTTTCTTT
15 | NA | TRBJ1-2 | NA | TRBV7-9 | CANDLFRGTVYGYTF | TGTGCCAATGATCTTTTTCGGGGGACGGTCTATGGCTACACCTTC
16 | TRBD2 | TRBJ2-5 | NA | TRBV9 | CASSVTSSGGQETQYF | TGTGCCAGCAGCGTAACGTCTAGCGGGGGGCAAGAGACCCAGTACTTC
14 | NA | TRBJ1-1 | NA | TRBV5-5 | CASSITGRNTEAFF | TGTGCCAGCAGCATTACCGGGAGAAACACTGAAGCTTTCTTT
13 | NA | TRBJ1-5 | NA | TRBV10-1 | CASSESLDQPQHF | TGCGCCAGCAGTGAGTCACTGGATCAGCCCCAGCATTTT
13 | NA | TRBJ1-2 | NA | TRBV12-5 | CASGQGGIGGYTF | TGTGCTAGTGGTCAAGGGGGAATAGGAGGCTACACCTTC
15 | TRBD1 | TRBJ1-3 | NA | TRBV5-1 | CASSRTGLGGNTIYF | TGCGCCAGCAGTCGGACAGGGTTAGGGGGAAACACCATATATTTT
13 | NA | TRBJ1-1 | NA | TRBV6-1 | CASSEALGAAAFF | TGTGCCAGCAGTGAAGCGCTAGGGGCCGCGGCTTTCTTT
16 | TRBD2 | TRBJ2-1 | NA | TRBV4-1 | CASSQVLTSVNNEQFF | TGCGCCAGCAGCCAAGTTTTGACTAGCGTCAACAATGAGCAGTTCTTC
20 | TRBD2 | TRBJ2-2 | NA | TRBV19 | CASSIEGFGTSGAITGELFF | TGTGCCAGTAGTATAGAAGGGTTCGGGACTAGCGGGGCCATAACCGGGGAGCTGTTTTTT
18 | TRBD1 | TRBJ1-2 | NA | TRBV11-2 | CASSLSRQGVAQNYGYTF | TGTGCCAGCAGCTTATCGCGACAGGGAGTTGCCCAAAACTATGGCTACACCTTC
14 | NA | TRBJ1-5 | NA | TRBV6-5 | CASSRDWGNQPQHF | TGTGCCAGCAGCCGAGACTGGGGCAATCAGCCCCAGCATTTT
16 | NA | TRBJ1-1 | NA | TRBV6-1 | CASSVMGGGSVTEAFF | TGTGCCAGCAGTGTAATGGGGGGTGGAAGTGTTACTGAAGCTTTCTTT
16 | NA | TRBJ2-7 | once | TRBV30 | CAWSVNGGGDSYEQYF | TGTGCCTGGAGTGTAAATGGAGGGGGGGACTCATACGAGCAGTACTTC
13 | NA | TRBJ2-7 | NA | TRBV2 | CASMNRADREQYF | TGTGCCAGCATGAACAGGGCCGATAGAGAGCAGTACTTC
15 | NA | TRBJ1-1 | NA | TRBV19 | CASSIDKPGYGEAFF | TGTGCCAGTAGTATAGATAAACCGGGGTACGGTGAAGCTTTCTTT
14 | TRBD1 | TRBJ2-5 | NA | TRBV5-1 | CASSQGQGQETQYF | TGCGCCAGCAGCCAAGGACAGGGACAAGAGACCCAGTACTTC
14 | TRBD2 | TRBJ2-2 | NA | TRBV3-1/TRBV3-2 | CASSSSERGGLVFF | TGTGCCAGCAGCTCCAGTGAGCGGGGGGGCCTGGTGTTTTTT
15 | TRBD1 | TRBJ1-2 | NA | TRBV11-2 | CASSFRQGFLDGYTF | TGTGCCAGCAGCTTTAGACAGGGATTTCTGGATGGCTACACCTTC
11 | NA | TRBJ1-5 | NA | TRBV19 | CASNLPGAQHF | TGTGCCAGTAACTTGCCGGGGGCCCAGCATTTT
15 | TRBD1 | TRBJ1-1 | NA | TRBV7-9 | CASSPYRDRKHEAFF | TGTGCCAGCAGCCCCTATCGGGACAGAAAGCATGAAGCTTTCTTT
17 | TRBD2 | TRBJ2-1 | NA | TRBV19 | CASSIVPSGGPYNEQFF | TGTGCCAGTAGTATAGTGCCCAGCGGGGGTCCATACAATGAGCAGTTCTTC
11 | NA | TRBJ2-5 | NA | TRBV25-1 | CASSVGETQYF | TGTGCCAGCAGTGTCGGGGAGACCCAGTACTTC
16 | NA | TRBJ2-1 | once | TRBV10-1 | CASSEAAASSYNEQFF | TGCGCCAGCAGTGAGGCAGCGGCGAGCTCCTACAATGAGCAGTTCTTC
13 | NA | TRBJ1-2 | NA | TRBV19 | CASSIDGTYGYTF | TGTGCCAGTAGTATAGACGGTACCTATGGCTACACCTTC
14 | NA | TRBJ1-2 | NA | TRBV3-1/TRBV3-2 | CASSQDLGGDGYTF | TGTGCCAGCAGCCAAGATCTGGGGGGAGATGGCTACACCTTC
14 | NA | TRBJ1-4 | NA | TRBV3-1/TRBV3-2 | CASSLSGVYEKLFF | TGTGCCAGCAGCCTTTCGGGGGTGTACGAAAAACTGTTTTTT
18 | TRBD1 | TRBJ1-5 | NA | TRBV6-1 | CASSVNRGLGLSNQPQHF | TGTGCCAGCAGTGTAAACAGGGGATTGGGCTTAAGTAATCAGCCCCAGCATTTT
14 | NA | TRBJ2-2 | NA | TRBV5-1 | CASSLGAVTGELFF | TGCGCCAGCAGCTTGGGAGCGGTCACCGGGGAGCTGTTTTTT